This TCR beta chain was observed in a study of tissue T cells after allogeneic stem cell transplantation. The sample's time point: mouse harvest day 14 after allogeneic transplant. Mouse grafts combined 10^7 T-cell-depleted bone marrow cells with 10^6 splenic CD5+ T cells. The data were produced by immunoSEQ multiplex PCR, yet TCRdb's version contains in-frame clones alone and is incomplete. The top ten clones hold roughly 6.4% of a sample with approximately 8,400 clones, 36% of them seen once. Trimming cost V 3 bases and J 0 bases, with 7 bases left between them. From germline, CDR1 is NSQYPW and CDR2 LRSPGD (reference sequence). CDR3 length: 14 amino acids. With respect to this clone: The gene names given are mouse names. Read data end 1 residue before the CDR3 end; the end is taken from the germline J gene.

The specimen was skin. The V call is TRBV1, the J call TRBJ2-3, with D unclear. The TCR was taken from a female BALB/c mouse given C57BL/6 T cells with graft-versus-host disease after an allogeneic hematopoietic cell transplant. CDR3 amino acids: CTCSAAVSAETLYF. The CDR3 DNA, read in part, is TGCACCTGCAGTGCTGCGGTTAGTGCAGAAACGCTGTAT.